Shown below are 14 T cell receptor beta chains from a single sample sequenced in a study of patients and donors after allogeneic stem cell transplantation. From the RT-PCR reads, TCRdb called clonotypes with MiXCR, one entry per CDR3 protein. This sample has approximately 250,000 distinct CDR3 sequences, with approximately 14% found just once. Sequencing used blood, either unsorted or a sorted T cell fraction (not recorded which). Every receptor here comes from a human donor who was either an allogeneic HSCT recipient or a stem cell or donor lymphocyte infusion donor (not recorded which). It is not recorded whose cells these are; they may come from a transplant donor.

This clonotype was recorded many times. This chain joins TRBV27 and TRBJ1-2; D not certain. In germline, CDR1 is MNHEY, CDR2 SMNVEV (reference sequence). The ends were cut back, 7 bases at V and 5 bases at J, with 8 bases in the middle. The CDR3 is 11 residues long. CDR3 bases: TGTGCCAGCAAATCGGGGTATGGCTACACCTTC. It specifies CASKSGYGYTF.

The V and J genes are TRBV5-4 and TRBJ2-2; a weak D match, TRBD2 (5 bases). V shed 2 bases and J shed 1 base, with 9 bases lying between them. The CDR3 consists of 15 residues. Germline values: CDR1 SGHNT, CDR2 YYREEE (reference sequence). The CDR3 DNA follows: TGTGCCAGCAGCTTCGACGCGGGGAACACCGGGGAGCTGTTTTTT. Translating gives CASSFDAGNTGELFF. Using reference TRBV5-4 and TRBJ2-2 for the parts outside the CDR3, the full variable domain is ETGVTQSPTHLIKTRGQQVTLRCSSQSGHNTVSWYQQALGQGPQFIFQYYREEENGRGNFPPRFSGLQFPNYSSELNVNALELDDSALYLCASSFDAGNTGELFFGEGSRLTVL.

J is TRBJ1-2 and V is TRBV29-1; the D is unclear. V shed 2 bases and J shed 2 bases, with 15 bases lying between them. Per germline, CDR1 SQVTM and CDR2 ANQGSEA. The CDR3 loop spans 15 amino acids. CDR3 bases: TGCAGCGTTGAAATGGTTGGCGGCAACAACTATGGCTACACCTTC. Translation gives CSVEMVGGNNYGYTF.

CDR3 in DNA: TGTGCCTGGAGTGAGGGTTTTCGCGAAGCTTTCTTT. Translation: CAWSEGFREAFF. The gene calls are TRBV30 and TRBJ1-1; D gene uncertain. V lost 1 base to trimming and J lost 8 bases, with 11 bases between them. The germline V gene has CDR1 GTSNPN and CDR2 SVGIG (reference sequence). The CDR3 extends over 12 amino acids.

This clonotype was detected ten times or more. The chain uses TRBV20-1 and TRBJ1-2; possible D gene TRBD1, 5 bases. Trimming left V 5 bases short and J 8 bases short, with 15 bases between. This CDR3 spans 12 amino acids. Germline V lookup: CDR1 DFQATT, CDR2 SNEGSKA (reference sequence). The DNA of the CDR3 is TGCAGTGCTTACACAGGTTCGGGGGGCTACACCTTC. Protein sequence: CSAYTGSGGYTF.

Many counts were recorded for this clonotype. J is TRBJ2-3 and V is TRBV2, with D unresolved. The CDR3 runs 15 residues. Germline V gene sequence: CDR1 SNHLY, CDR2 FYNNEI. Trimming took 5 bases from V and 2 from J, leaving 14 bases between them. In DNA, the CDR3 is TGTGCCAGCAGTCCACCTCAGGTCCTCACAGATACGCAGTATTTT. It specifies CASSPPQVLTDTQYF.

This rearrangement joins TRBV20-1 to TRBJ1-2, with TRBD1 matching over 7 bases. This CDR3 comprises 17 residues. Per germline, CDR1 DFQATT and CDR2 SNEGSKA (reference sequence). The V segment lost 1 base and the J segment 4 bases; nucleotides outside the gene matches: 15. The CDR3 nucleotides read TGCAGTGCTAGAGTCGTTTTCTGGGACAGCTTCGCCTATGGCTACACCTTC. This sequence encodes CSARVVFWDSFAYGYTF.

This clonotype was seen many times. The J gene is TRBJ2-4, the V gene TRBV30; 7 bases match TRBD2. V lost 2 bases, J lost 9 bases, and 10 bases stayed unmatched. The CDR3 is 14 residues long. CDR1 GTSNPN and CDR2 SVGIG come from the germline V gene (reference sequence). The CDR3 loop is CAWSMTSKSGIQYF. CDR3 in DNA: TGTGCCTGGAGTATGACTAGCAAGAGCGGCATTCAGTACTTC.

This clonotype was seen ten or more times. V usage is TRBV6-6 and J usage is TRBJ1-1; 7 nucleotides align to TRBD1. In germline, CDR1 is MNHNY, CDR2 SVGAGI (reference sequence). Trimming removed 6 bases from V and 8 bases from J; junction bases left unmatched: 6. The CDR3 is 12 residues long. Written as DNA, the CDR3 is TGTGCCAGCAGCCTAGGGACAGCCGAAGCTTTCTTT. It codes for CASSLGTAEAFF.

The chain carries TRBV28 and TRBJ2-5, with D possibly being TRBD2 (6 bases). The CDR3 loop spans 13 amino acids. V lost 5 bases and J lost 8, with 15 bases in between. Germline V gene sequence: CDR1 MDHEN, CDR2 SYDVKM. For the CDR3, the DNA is TGTGCCAGCAGTCTAAGACTCGCGGGAACCCAGTACTTC. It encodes CASSLRLAGTQYF. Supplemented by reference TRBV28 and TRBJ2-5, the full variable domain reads DVKVTQSSRYLVKRTGEKVFLECVQDMDHENMFWYRQDPGLGLRLIYFSYDVKMKEKGDIPEGYSVSREKKERFSLILESASTNQTSMYLCASSLRLAGTQYFGPGTRLLVL.

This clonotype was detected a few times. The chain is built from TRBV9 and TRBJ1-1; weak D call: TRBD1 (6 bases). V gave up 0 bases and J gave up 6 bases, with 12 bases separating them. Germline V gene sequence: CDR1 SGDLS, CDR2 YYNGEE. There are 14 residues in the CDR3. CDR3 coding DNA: TGTGCCAGCAGCGTAGGGGGGCGAGGGGCTGAAGCTTTCTTT. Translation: CASSVGGRGAEAFF.

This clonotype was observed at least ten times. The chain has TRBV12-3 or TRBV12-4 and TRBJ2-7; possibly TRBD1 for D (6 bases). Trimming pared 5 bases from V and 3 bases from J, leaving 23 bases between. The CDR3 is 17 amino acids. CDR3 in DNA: TGTGCCAGCAGTCCCACTTCCCCCGGGACAACAGGCTACGAGCAGTACTTC. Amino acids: CASSPTSPGTTGYEQYF.

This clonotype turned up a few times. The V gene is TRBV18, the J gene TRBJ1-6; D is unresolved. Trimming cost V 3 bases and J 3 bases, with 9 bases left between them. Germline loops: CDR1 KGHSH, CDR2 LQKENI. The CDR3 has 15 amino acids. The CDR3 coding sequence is TGTGCCAGCTCACCGATAGGCAACTATAATTCACCCCTCCACTTT. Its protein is CASSPIGNYNSPLHF.

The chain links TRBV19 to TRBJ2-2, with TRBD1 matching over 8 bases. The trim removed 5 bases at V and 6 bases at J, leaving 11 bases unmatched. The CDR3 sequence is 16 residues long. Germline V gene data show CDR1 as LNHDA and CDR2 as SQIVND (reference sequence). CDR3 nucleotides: TGTGCCAGTAGTCTAGGACAGGGCTCCGGGGCCGGGGAGCTGTTTTTT. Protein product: CASSLGQGSGAGELFF.